This T cell receptor beta chain was identified in a study of cytomegalovirus exposure and HLA in healthy donors. Study as a whole: There were roughly 80 million unique TCRs (from HLA-typed donors) in an early data release. Findings and limits, study-wide: Compared with the roughly 670-donor mean, an Asian-associated ancestry cluster reportedly had fewer N-insertions, according to a later analysis. Certain indistinguishable V segments, among them TRBV6-2 and TRBV6-3, were excluded. Among TCR beta chains, those listed as cytomegalovirus-associated numbered around 160.

V lost 3 bases to trimming and J lost 2 bases; unmatched junction nucleotides: 11. CDR3 length equals 16 residues. Looked up from germline, CDR1 is SGHRS and CDR2 is YFSETQ. The PCR had 60 Vbeta and 13 Jbeta primers. Assay used: immunoSEQ multiplex PCR; TCRdb lists only in-frame clones, some missing. The table lists under 200,000 clones, about 85% of them singletons. In its sample, this clone was seen once. Its antigen is undetermined. This chain uses TRBV5-1 with TRBJ2-7; TRBD1 agrees at 7 bases. The sample consisted of PBMCs. The sequence came from a male donor in good health and CMV-seropositive. The CDR3 sequence: CASSSNIRGPTYEQYF. CDR3 sequence (DNA): TGCGCCAGCAGCTCGAATATAAGGGGGCCCACCTACGAGCAGTACTTC. The full variable domain, its missing parts supplied by reference TRBV5-1 and TRBJ2-7, is KAGVTQTPRYLIKTRGQQVTLSCSPISGHRSVSWYQQTPGQGLQFLFEYFSETQRNKGNFPGRFSGRQFSNSRSEMNVSTLELGDSALYLCASSSNIRGPTYEQYFGPGTRLTVT.